Following are 19 T cell receptor beta chains from one sample sequenced in a study of T cells in Graves' hyperthyroidism and ophthalmopathy. Amplified TCR beta CDR3 regions derived from RNA transcripts. The study used the HTBI primer set for a first-round RT-PCR of the TCR CDR3. TCRdb redid the calling of the multiplex PCR reads with MiXCR, one entry per CDR3 protein. Of hundreds of thousands of distinct CDR3 sequences in the sample, 11% to 15% were seen once. Sequenced: blood. These receptors all stem from a woman between 18 and 29 years old with Graves' hyperthyroidism.

This clonotype was seen only a few times. The V gene is TRBV6-1, the J gene TRBJ2-1; D is possibly TRBD2 (6 bases). With 2 bases removed from V and 7 bases from J, the gap between germline ends came to 18 bases. Germline V gene data show CDR1 as MNHNS and CDR2 as SASEGT. CDR3 length: 16 residues. Here the CDR3 reads CASSELRGARWNEQFF. CDR3 DNA: TGTGCCAGCAGTGAACTTCGCGGGGCCAGGTGGAATGAGCAGTTCTTC.

This clonotype was counted between two and nine times. The V gene is TRBV12-3 or TRBV12-4, the J gene TRBJ1-2; unclear D gene. V was pared by 1 base and J by 0 bases, with 12 bases between. The CDR3 sequence is 16 residues long. The CDR3, as DNA: TGTGCCAGCAGTTTAGAGGGCACTCCACCTAACTATGGCTACACCTTC. Amino acids: CASSLEGTPPNYGYTF.

This clonotype was detected ten times or more. The chain links TRBV7-9 to TRBJ2-3, with 7 bases lining up with TRBD2. The ends lost 0 bases at V and 2 bases at J; junction bases unmatched: 14. Germline V gene sequence: CDR1 SEHNR, CDR2 FQNEAQ (reference sequence). The CDR3 is 19 residues long. The CDR3 coding sequence is TGTGCCAGCAGCTTAGCTGTGATAGCGGGTGTATCCTTCACAGATACGCAGTATTTT. Protein product: CASSLAVIAGVSFTDTQYF.

J is TRBJ2-7 and V is TRBV4-1; D might be TRBD1 (6 bases). The J call is uncertain, as TRBJ2-1 better fits the DNA end. Germline-derived CDR1 and CDR2 are MGHRA and YSYEKL. The CDR3 contains 18 residues. The CDR3 here is CASSEEDPWTAPAYEQFF. In nucleotides, the CDR3 is TGCGCCAGCAGCGAGGAAGACCCATGGACAGCGCCCGCCTACGAGCAGTTCTTC.

This clonotype was picked up one time. The rearrangement links TRBV7-9 to TRBJ2-2; D tentatively reads TRBD1 or TRBD2 (6 bases each). Germline CDR1 SEHNR, CDR2 FQNEAQ (reference sequence). The CDR3 spans 17 residues. The V and J ends lost 10 bases and 6 bases respectively, with 27 bases between them. Here the CDR3 reads CATPGEGRQARPGELFF. The DNA of the CDR3 is TGTGCCACCCCGGGAGAGGGACGACAGGCTCGACCCGGGGAGCTGTTTTTT.

V usage is TRBV6-1 and J usage is TRBJ2-1; 13 bases match TRBD2. Germline CDR1 MNHNS, CDR2 SASEGT. Germline trimming cut 6 bases from V and 4 bases from J; bases unmatched to any gene: 6. This CDR3 comprises 16 residues. The CDR3 loop reads CASRGPGLAGYNEQFF. The CDR3, as DNA: TGTGCCAGCAGGGGACCGGGACTAGCGGGGTACAATGAGCAGTTCTTC.

Only a few counts were recorded for this clonotype. The chain carries TRBV9 and TRBJ2-1; D is possibly TRBD2 (5 bases). The CDR3 is made up of 16 amino acids. V dropped 3 bases and J dropped 1 base, with 14 bases sitting between them. Germline V gene data show CDR1 as SGDLS and CDR2 as YYNGEE. The CDR3 region is CASSGWETESYNEQFF. CDR3 sequence (DNA): TGTGCCAGCAGCGGTTGGGAGACGGAATCCTACAATGAGCAGTTCTTC. Supplemented by reference TRBV9 and TRBJ2-1, the full variable domain reads DSGVTQTPKHLITATGQRVTLRCSPRSGDLSVYWYQQSLDQGLQFLIQYYNGEERAKGNILERFSAQQFPDLHSELNLSSLELGDSALYFCASSGWETESYNEQFFGPGTRLTVL.

This clonotype was seen at least ten times. This chain uses TRBV5-5 with TRBJ2-7; TRBD2 agrees at 8 bases. The germline gives CDR1 SGHKS, CDR2 YYEKEE (reference sequence). J was trimmed by 5 bases and V by 0 bases; bases with no gene match: 7. This CDR3 contains 15 residues. CDR3 in amino acids: CASSLGSPGGNEQYF. The CDR3 nucleotides are TGTGCCAGCAGCTTGGGGTCCCCGGGAGGGAACGAGCAGTACTTC.

The table lists this clonotype with many counts. The chain combines TRBV30 with TRBJ2-1; D is unresolved. V lost 0 bases and J lost 5, with 5 bases in between. There are 12 residues in the CDR3. The germline V gene encodes CDR1 GTSNPN and CDR2 SVGIG (reference sequence). CDR3 amino acids: CAWSVYDNEQFF. In DNA, the CDR3 is TGTGCCTGGAGTGTATACGACAATGAGCAGTTCTTC.

The chain links TRBV4-3 to TRBJ1-2, with unresolved D. With 0 bases removed from V and 4 bases from J, the gap between germline ends came to 9 bases. CDR1 LGHNA and CDR2 YSLEER come from the germline V gene. The CDR3 length is 14 residues. CDR3 sequence reads: CASSQDTGLYGYTF. In DNA form, the CDR3 reads TGCGCCAGCAGCCAAGATACTGGGCTCTATGGCTACACCTTC.

As to this clonotype: A clone one base away is much larger, so this may be a read error. This chain joins TRBV2 and TRBJ1-4, with unresolved D. The germline CDR1 and CDR2 sequences are SNHLY and FYNNEI. The CDR3 sequence is 11 residues long. CDR3 coding DNA: TGTGCCGGCAGTATTGTGGGTAAACTGTTTTTT. As protein: CAGSIVGKLFF.

V usage is TRBV29-1 and J usage is TRBJ2-7, with a weak D call TRBD2 (7 bases). CDR1 SQVTM and CDR2 ANQGSEA come from the germline V gene. The CDR3 is 14 residues long. Trimming pared 7 bases from V and 7 bases from J, leaving 23 bases between. The CDR3 DNA follows: TGCAGCGCCCGATCGGGGGGCGCTCTGAGGGAGCAGTACTTC. Its translation: CSARSGGALREQYF.

This clonotype occurred many times. V usage is TRBV7-9 and J usage is TRBJ2-1; 11 bases map to TRBD2. The CDR3 is made up of 15 amino acids. Germline lookup yields CDR1 SEHNR and CDR2 FQNEAQ (reference sequence). After removal of 6 bases from V and 1 base from J, the junction contained 2 bases not matched to a gene. The CDR3 sequence is CASSSSGRSYNEQFF. The CDR3 bases are TGTGCCAGCAGTTCTAGCGGGAGGTCCTACAATGAGCAGTTCTTC.

There are many counts of this clonotype. The V gene is TRBV2, the J gene TRBJ2-1; D is perhaps TRBD1 (6 bases). The V and J ends lost 11 bases and 7 bases respectively, with 12 bases between them. This CDR3 region has 11 residues. Germline assignment: CDR1 SNHLY and CDR2 FYNNEI. DNA for the CDR3: TGTGCCGCTAGAGGGGGTAATGAGCAGTTCTTC. The encoded protein is CAARGGNEQFF. Combining the CDR3 with reference TRBV2 and TRBJ2-1 gives the whole variable domain EPEVTQTPSHQVTQMGQEVILRCVPISNHLYFYWYRQILGQKVEFLVSFYNNEISEKSEIFDDQFSVERPDGSNFTLKIRSTKLEDSAMYFCAARGGNEQFFGPGTRLTVL.

This clonotype was recorded at least ten times. This chain joins TRBV5-8 and TRBJ2-1; D remains ambiguous. The CDR3 sequence is 12 residues long. Trimming shortened V by 4 bases and J by 5 bases, and 7 bases separated the two germline ends. Germline CDR1 and CDR2: SGHTS and YDEGEE. The CDR3 is CASSRQNNEQFF. CDR3 nucleotide sequence: TGTGCCAGCAGCCGACAAAACAATGAGCAGTTCTTC.

This clonotype was found many times. The chain carries TRBV5-1 and TRBJ1-1; D is possibly TRBD1 (5 bases). The V end was cut by 5 bases, the J end by 1 base, with 12 bases between. CDR3 length equals 14 residues. The germline gives CDR1 SGHRS, CDR2 YFSETQ. This CDR3 reads CASRPQGANTEAFF. The CDR3 DNA follows: TGCGCCAGCAGACCCCAGGGCGCGAACACTGAAGCTTTCTTT.

This clonotype appeared many times. The chain is built from TRBV12-3 or TRBV12-4 and TRBJ2-7; 11 bases match TRBD2. The CDR3 is 15 amino acids. Unmatched junction bases numbered 6, after V lost 4 bases and J lost 4 bases. The CDR3 protein is CASSYTSGSFYEQYF. CDR3 nucleotides: TGTGCCAGCAGTTACACTAGCGGGAGCTTTTACGAGCAGTACTTC.

The chain carries TRBV6-4 and TRBJ2-2; no definite D call. V was pared by 0 bases and J by 3 bases, with 8 bases between. The CDR3 totals 15 residues. Germline V lookup: CDR1 MRHNA, CDR2 SNTAGT. In DNA form, the CDR3 reads TGTGCCAGCAGTGACTCGACCGGCGACACCGGGGAGCTGTTTTTT. Protein product: CASSDSTGDTGELFF.

As to this clonotype: It may be a read error: a sequence one base away is much more abundant. The chain joins TRBV6-5 to TRBJ2-3; D uncertain. This CDR3 comprises 11 residues. The germline CDR1 and CDR2 sequences are MNHEY and SVGAGI. V was trimmed by 4 bases and J by 6 bases, leaving 5 bases between them. As DNA, the CDR3 is TGTGCCAGCAGTTCCCACGATACGCAGTATTTT. This encodes CASSSHDTQYF.